Each of the 5 T cell receptor beta chains below was sequenced from the same sample in a study of blood T cell repertoires in COVID-19 (dated by TCRdb to the early 2020s). The library was produced with the immunoSEQ multiplex PCR assay. This immuneACCESS table, as held by TCRdb, lists in-frame sequences with V and J called but not all clones. Of the missing ones, under half trace to an unresolved V gene in checked studies; the others have no known cause. The sample table shows approximately 200,000 clones, and 94% are seen once. The biggest ten clones account for 0.6% to 0.9% of the sample. Sequenced sample: peripheral blood. These receptors were taken from a man aged 25 to 40 with COVID-19, enrolled during active disease.

This chain joins TRBV29-1 and TRBJ1-1, with 9 bases aligning to TRBD1. Germline CDR1 is SQVTM and CDR2 is ANQGSEA. Unmatched junction bases numbered 8, after V lost 7 bases and J lost 5 bases. The CDR3 covers 13 residues. The CDR3 loop reads CSGTGGRWTEAFF. The CDR3 DNA reads TGCAGCGGTACAGGGGGCCGATGGACTGAAGCTTTCTTT.

The chain links TRBV10-3 to TRBJ2-7; D gene ambiguous. CDR1 and CDR2 from the germline V gene are ENHRY and SYGVKD. Trimming removed 7 bases at V and 5 bases at J, with 15 bases between. The CDR3 is made up of 13 amino acids. CDR3 DNA sequence: TGTGCCATCATGAGTAGCTGGAGCGACGAGCAGTACTTC. Residues: CAIMSSWSDEQYF.

The chain uses TRBV6-1 and TRBJ2-7; 13 nucleotides line up with TRBD2. The germline CDR1 and CDR2 sequences are MNHNS and SASEGT. The CDR3 contains 16 residues. V dropped 5 bases and J dropped 0; count of bases not matched to a gene: 4. The CDR3 bases are TGTGCCAGCAGTCAAGGGACTAGCGGGACCTCCTACGAGCAGTACTTC. Its translation is CASSQGTSGTSYEQYF.

The CDR3 nucleotides read TGTGCCAGCAGCAACCGTTTAGGGGGCACTGAAGCTTTCTTT. Translation gives CASSNRLGGTEAFF. The chain employs TRBV21-1 and TRBJ1-1; the table's D call, TRBD1, has no DNA check behind it. TRBV21-1 is a known pseudogene. CDR3 length: 14 amino acids.

The CDR3, as DNA: TGTGCCAGTAGTATAGTTGACAGGGGAATGGGGGAAGAGACCCAGTACTTC. Its translation is CASSIVDRGMGEETQYF. The chain carries TRBV19 and TRBJ2-5, with 8 nucleotides matching TRBD1. There are 17 residues in the CDR3. Germline CDR1 reads LNHDA; CDR2 reads SQIVND (reference sequence). Germline trimming cut 1 base from V and 3 bases from J; bases unmatched to any gene: 10.